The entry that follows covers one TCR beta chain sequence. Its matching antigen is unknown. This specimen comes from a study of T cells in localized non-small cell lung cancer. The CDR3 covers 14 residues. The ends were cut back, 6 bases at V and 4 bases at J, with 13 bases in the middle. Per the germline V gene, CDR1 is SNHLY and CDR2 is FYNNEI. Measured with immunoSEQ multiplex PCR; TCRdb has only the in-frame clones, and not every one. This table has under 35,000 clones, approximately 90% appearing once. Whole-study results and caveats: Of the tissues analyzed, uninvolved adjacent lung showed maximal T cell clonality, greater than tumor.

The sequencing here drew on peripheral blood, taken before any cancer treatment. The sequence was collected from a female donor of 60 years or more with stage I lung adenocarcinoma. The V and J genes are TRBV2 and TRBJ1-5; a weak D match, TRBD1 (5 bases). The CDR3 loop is CASSVQGRNQPQHF. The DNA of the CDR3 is TGTGCCAGCAGCGTCCAGGGCAGAAATCAGCCCCAGCATTTT.